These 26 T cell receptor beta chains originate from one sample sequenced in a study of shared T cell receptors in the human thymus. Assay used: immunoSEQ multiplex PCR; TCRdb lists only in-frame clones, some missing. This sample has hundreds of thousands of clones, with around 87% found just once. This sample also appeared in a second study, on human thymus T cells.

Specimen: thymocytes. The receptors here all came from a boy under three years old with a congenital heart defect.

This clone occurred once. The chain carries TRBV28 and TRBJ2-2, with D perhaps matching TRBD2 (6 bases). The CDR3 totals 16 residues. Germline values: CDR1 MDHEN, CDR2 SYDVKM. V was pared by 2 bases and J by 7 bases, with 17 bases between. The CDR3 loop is CASSLRRWAGSGELFF. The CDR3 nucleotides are TGTGCCAGCAGTTTAAGGCGATGGGCCGGGAGCGGGGAGCTGTTTTTT.

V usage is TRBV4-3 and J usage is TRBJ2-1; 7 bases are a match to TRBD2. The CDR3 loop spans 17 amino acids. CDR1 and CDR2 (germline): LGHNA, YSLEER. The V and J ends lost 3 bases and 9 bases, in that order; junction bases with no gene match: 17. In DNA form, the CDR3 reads TGCGCCAGCAGCCAGTCAACCTCCAAAGCGGGATTGCGTGAGCAGTTCTTC. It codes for CASSQSTSKAGLREQFF.

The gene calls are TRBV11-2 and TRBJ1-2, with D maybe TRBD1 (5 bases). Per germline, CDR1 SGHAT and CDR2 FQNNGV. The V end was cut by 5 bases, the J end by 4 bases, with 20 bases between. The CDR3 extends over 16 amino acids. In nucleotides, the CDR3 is TGTGCCAGCAGCCCACCCCCCCCCAAGGGGCCCTATGGCTACACCTTC. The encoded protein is CASSPPPPKGPYGYTF. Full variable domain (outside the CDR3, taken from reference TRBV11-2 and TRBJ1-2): EAGVAQSPRYKIIEKRQSVAFWCNPISGHATLYWYQQILGQGPKLLIQFQNNGVVDDSQLPKDRFSAERLKGVDSTLKIQPAKLEDSAVYLCASSPPPPKGPYGYTFGSGTRLTVV.

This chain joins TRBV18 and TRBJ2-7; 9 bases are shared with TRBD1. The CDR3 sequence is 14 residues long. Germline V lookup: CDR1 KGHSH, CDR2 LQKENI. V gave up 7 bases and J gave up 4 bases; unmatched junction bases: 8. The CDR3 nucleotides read TGTGCCAGCTGGATGGGGGACAGGGCATACGAGCAGTACTTC. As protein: CASWMGDRAYEQYF.

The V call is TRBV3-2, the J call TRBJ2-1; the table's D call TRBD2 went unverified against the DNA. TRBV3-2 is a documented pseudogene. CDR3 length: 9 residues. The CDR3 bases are TGTGCCAGCAGCCATCACGGGTTCTTC. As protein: CASSHHGFF.

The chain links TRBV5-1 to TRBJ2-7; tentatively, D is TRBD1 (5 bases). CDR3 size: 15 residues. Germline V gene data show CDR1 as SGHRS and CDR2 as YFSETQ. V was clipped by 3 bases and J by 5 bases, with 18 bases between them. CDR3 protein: CASSYSSKGLDEQYF. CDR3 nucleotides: TGCGCCAGCAGCTACTCATCGAAGGGGCTCGACGAGCAGTACTTC.

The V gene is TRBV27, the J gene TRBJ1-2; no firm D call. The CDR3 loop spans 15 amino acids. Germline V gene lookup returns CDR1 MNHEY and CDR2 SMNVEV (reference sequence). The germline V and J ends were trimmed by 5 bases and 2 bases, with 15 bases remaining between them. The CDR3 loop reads CASSRRVGLNYGYTF. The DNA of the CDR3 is TGTGCCAGCAGTAGGCGGGTAGGCCTCAACTATGGCTACACCTTC.

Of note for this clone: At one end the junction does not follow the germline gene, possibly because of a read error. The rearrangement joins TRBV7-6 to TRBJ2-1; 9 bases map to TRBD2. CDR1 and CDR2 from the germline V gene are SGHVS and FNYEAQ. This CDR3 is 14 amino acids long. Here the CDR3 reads CASSIAGDPNEQFF. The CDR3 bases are TGTGCCAGCAGCATAGCGGGAGACCCCAATGAGCAGTTCTTC.

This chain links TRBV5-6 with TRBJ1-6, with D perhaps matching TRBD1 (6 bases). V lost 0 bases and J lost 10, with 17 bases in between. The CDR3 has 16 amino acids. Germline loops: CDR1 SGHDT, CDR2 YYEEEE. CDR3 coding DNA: TGTGCCAGCAGCTTGGGCCGGTCGGGCAGGGGCTCACCCCTCCACTTT. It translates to CASSLGRSGRGSPLHF.

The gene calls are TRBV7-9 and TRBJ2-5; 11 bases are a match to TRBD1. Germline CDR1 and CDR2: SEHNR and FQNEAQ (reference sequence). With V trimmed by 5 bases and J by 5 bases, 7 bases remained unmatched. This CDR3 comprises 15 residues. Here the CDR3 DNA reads TGTGCCAGCAGCCTGCCGGGACAGGGGGTGGAGACCCAGTACTTC. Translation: CASSLPGQGVETQYF.

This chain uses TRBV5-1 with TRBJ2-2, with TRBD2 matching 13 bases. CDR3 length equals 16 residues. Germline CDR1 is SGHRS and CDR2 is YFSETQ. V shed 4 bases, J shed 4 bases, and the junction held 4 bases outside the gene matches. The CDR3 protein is CASSPGLAGLTGELFF. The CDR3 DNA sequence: TGCGCCAGCAGCCCGGGACTAGCGGGACTCACCGGGGAGCTGTTTTTT.

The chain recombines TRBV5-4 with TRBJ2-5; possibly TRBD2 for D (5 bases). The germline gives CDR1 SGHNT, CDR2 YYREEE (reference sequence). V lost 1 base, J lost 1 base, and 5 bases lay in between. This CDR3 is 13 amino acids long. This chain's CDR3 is CASSLSGQETQYF. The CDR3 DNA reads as TGTGCCAGCAGCTTGAGCGGCCAAGAGACCCAGTACTTC.

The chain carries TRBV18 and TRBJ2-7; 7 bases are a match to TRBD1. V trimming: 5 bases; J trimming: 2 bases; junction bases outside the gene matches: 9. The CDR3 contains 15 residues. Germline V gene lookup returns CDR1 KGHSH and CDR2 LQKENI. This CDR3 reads CASSEIDRAPYEQYF. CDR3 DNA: TGTGCCAGCTCAGAAATCGACAGGGCCCCCTACGAGCAGTACTTC.

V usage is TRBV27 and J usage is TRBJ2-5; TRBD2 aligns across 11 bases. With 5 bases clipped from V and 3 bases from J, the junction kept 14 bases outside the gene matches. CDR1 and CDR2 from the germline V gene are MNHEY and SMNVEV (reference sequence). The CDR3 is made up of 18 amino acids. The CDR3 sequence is CASSPTSGSRFKKETQYF. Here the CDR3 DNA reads TGTGCCAGCAGTCCAACTAGCGGGAGTCGGTTTAAAAAAGAGACCCAGTACTTC.

Here the CDR3 reads CSVDPFLSSWPGSTEAFF. DNA for the CDR3: TGCAGCGTTGACCCCTTCTTGTCTTCGTGGCCGGGGTCCACTGAAGCTTTCTTT. V and J are TRBV29-1 and TRBJ1-1; D unresolved. The ends were cut back, 3 bases at V and 4 bases at J, with 27 bases in the middle. CDR1 is SQVTM and CDR2 is ANQGSEA in the germline V gene. The CDR3 contains 18 residues.

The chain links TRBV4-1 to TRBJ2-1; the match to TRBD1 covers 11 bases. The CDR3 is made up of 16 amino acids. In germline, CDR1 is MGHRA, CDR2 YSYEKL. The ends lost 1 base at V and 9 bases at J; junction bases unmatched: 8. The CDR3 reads CASSQAQGQGAGEQFF. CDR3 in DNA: TGCGCCAGCAGCCAAGCTCAAGGACAGGGGGCTGGTGAGCAGTTCTTC.

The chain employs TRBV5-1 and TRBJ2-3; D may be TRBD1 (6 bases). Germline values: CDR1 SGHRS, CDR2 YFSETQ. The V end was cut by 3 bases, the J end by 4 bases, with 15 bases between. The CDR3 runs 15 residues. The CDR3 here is CASSYRGGGADTQYF. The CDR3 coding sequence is TGCGCCAGCAGCTATAGAGGGGGTGGCGCAGATACGCAGTATTTT.

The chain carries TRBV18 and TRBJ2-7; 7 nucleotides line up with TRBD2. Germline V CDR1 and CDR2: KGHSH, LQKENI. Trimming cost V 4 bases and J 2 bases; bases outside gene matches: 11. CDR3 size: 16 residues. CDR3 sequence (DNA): TGTGCCAGCTCACGGCACACGTTAGGACTAGCCTACGAGCAGTACTTC. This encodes CASSRHTLGLAYEQYF.

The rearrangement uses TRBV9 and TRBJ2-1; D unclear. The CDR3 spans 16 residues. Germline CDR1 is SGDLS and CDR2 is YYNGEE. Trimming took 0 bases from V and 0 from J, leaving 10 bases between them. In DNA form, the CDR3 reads TGTGCCAGCAGCGTAGGAGGTGCGAGCTCCTACAATGAGCAGTTCTTC. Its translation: CASSVGGASSYNEQFF.

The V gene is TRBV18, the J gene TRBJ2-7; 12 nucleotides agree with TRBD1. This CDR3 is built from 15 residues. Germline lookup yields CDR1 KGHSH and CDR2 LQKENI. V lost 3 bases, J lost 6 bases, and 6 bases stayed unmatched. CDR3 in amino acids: CASSPPGQGALEQYF. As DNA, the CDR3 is TGTGCCAGCTCACCCCCGGGACAGGGGGCTCTCGAGCAGTACTTC.

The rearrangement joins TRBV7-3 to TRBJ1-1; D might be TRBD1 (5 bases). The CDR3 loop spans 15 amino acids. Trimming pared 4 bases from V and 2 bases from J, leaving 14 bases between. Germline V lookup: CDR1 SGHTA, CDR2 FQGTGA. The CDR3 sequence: CASSSFGGNNTEAFF. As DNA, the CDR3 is TGTGCCAGCAGCTCTTTCGGGGGGAATAACACTGAAGCTTTCTTT.

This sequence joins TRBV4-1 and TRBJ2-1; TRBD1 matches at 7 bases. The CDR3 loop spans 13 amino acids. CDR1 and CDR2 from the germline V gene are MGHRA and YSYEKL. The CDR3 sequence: CTRRGQSYNEQFF. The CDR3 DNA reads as TGCACACGCCGGGGACAGAGCTACAATGAGCAGTTCTTC.

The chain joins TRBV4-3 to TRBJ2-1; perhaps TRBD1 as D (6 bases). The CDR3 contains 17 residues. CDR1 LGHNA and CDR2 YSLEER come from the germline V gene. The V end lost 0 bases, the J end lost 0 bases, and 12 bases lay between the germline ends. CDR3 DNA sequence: TGCGCCAGCAGCCAAGAGCGACAGGACAGCTCCTACAATGAGCAGTTCTTC. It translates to CASSQERQDSSYNEQFF.

CDR3 region: CASSQGDRAGNTIYF. The CDR3 DNA is TGTGCCAGTAGCCAGGGGGACAGGGCCGGAAACACCATATATTTT. V and J are TRBV19 and TRBJ1-3; 9 bases align to TRBD1. CDR3 size: 15 residues. Germline V gene data show CDR1 as LNHDA and CDR2 as SQIVND (reference sequence). V lost 6 bases, J lost 4 bases, and 7 bases stayed unmatched.

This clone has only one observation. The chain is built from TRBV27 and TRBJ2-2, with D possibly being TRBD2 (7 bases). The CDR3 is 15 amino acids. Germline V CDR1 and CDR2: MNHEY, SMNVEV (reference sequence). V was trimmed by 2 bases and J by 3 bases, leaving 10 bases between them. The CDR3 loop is CASSLGGADTGELFF. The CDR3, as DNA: TGTGCCAGCAGTTTAGGGGGGGCGGACACCGGGGAGCTGTTTTTT.

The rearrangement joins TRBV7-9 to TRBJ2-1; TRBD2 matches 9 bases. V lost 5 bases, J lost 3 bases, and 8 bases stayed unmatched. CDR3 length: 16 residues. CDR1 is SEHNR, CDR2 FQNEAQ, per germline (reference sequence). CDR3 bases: TGTGCCAGCAGCGAAGAGACTAGCGGTTTCTACAATGAGCAGTTCTTC. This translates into CASSEETSGFYNEQFF.